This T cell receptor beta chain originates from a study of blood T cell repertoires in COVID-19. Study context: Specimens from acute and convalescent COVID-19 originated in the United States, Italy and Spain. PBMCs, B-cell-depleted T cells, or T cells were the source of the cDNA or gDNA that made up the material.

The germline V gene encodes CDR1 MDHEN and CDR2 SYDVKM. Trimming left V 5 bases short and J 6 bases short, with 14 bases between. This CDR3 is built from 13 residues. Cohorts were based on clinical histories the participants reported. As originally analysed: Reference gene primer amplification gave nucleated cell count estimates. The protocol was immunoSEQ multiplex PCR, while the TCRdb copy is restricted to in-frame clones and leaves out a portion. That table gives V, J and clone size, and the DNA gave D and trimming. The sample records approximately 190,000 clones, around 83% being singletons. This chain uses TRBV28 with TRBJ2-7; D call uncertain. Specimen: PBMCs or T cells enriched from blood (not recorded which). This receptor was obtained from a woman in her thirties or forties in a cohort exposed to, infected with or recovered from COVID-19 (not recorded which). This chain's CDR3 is CASSLPPGGEQYF. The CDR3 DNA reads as TGTGCCAGCAGTCTGCCCCCTGGCGGCGAGCAGTACTTC.